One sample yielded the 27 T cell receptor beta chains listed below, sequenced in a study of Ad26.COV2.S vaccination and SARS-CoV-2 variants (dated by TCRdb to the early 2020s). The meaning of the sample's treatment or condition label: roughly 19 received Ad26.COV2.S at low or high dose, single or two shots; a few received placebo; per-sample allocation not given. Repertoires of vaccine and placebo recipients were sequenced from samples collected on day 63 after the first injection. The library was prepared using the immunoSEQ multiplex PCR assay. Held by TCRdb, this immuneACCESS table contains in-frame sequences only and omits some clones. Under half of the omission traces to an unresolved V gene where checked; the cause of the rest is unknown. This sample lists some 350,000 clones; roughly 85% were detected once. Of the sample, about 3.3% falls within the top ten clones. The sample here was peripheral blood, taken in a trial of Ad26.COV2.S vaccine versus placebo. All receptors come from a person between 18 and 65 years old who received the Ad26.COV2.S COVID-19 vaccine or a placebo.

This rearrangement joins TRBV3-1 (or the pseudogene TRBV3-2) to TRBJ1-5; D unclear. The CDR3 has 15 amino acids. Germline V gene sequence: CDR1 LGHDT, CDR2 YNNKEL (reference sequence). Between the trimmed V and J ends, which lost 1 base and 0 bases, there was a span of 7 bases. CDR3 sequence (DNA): TGTGCCAGCAGCCAAGGCCTCTATAGCAATCAGCCCCAGCATTTT. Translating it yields CASSQGLYSNQPQHF.

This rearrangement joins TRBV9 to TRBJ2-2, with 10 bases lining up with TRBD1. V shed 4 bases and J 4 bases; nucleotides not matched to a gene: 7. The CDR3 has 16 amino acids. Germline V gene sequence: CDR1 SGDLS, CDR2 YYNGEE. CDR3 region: CASSLTDRGSTGELFF. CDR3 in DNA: TGTGCCAGCAGCCTGACGGACAGGGGGAGCACCGGGGAGCTGTTTTTT.

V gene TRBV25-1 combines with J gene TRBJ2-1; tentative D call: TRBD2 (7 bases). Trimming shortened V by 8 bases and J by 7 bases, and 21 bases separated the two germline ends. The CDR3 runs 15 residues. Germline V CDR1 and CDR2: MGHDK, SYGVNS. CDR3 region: CASARGRGRFNEQFF. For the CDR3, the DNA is TGTGCCAGCGCCCGGGGGAGGGGGAGATTTAATGAGCAGTTCTTC.

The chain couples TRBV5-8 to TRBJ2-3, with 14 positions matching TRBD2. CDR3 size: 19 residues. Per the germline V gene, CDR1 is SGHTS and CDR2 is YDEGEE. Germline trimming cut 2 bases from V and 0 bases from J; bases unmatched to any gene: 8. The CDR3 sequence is CASSFLGTSGSRSTDTQYF. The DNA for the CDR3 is TGTGCCAGCAGCTTTCTCGGGACTAGCGGGAGTAGGAGCACAGATACGCAGTATTTT. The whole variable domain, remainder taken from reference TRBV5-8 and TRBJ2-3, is EAGVTQSPTHLIKTRGQQATLRCSPISGHTSVYWYQQALGLGLQFLLWYDEGEERNRGNFPPRFSGRQFPNYSSELNVNALELEDSALYLCASSFLGTSGSRSTDTQYFGPGTRLTVL.

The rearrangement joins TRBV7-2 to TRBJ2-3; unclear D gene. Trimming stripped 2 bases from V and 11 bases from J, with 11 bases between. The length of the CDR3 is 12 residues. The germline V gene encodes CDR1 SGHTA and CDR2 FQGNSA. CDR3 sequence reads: CASSLSPLGQYF. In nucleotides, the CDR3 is TGTGCCAGCAGCTTAAGCCCTCTGGGGCAGTATTTT.

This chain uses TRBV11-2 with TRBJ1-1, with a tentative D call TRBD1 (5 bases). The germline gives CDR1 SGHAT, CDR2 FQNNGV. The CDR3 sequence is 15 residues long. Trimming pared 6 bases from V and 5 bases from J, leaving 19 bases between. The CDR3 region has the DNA TGTGCCAGCAGGGTGGGGTTTGAGGGGATAACTGAAGCTTTCTTT. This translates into CASRVGFEGITEAFF.

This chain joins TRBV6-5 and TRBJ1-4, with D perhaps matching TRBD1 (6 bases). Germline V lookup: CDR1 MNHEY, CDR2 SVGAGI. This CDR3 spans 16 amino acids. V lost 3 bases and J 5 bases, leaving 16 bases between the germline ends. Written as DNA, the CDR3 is TGTGCCAGCAGTTATCAGGCGGCAGGGGTAAATGAAAAACTGTTTTTT. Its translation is CASSYQAAGVNEKLFF.

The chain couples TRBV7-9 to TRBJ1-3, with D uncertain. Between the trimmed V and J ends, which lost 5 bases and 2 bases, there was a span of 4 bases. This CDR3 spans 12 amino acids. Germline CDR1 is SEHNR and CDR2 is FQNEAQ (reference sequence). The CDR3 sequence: CASSATGNTIYF. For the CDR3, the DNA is TGTGCCAGCAGCGCCACTGGAAACACCATATATTTT.

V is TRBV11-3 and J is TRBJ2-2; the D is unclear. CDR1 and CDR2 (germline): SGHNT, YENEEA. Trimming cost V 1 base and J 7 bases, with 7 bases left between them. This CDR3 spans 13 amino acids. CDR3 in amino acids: CASSLGQVGELFF. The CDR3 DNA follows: TGTGCCAGCAGCTTAGGGCAAGTCGGGGAGCTGTTTTTT.

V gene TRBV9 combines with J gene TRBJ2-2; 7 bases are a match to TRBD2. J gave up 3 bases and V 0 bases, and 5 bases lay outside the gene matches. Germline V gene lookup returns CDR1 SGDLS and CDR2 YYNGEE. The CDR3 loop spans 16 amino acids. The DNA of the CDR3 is TGTGCCAGCAGCGTAGGCGGCGGGAGCGACACCGGGGAGCTGTTTTTT. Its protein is CASSVGGGSDTGELFF.

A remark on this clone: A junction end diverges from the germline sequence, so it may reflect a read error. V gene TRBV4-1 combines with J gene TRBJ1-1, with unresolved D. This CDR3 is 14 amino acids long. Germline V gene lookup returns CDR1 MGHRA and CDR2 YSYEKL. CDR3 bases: TGCGCCAGCAGCCTAGCGAACCGGGCAACTGGAGCTTTCTTT. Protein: CASSLANRATGAFF.

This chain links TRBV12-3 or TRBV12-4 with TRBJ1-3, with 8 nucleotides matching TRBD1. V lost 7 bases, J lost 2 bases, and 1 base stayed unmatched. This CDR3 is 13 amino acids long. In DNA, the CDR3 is TGTGCCAGCAAACAGGGGGCTGGAAACACCATATATTTT. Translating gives CASKQGAGNTIYF.

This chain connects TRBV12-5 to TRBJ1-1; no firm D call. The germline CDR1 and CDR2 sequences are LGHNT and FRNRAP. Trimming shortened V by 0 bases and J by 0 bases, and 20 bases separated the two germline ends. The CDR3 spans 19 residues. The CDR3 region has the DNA TGTGCTAGTGGTTTGGTTATTGTTTTGCAGGTGGGGATGAACACTGAAGCTTTCTTT. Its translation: CASGLVIVLQVGMNTEAFF.

Written as DNA, the CDR3 is TGTGCCAGCAGTTTTAAGGACGCCTACGAGCAGTACTTC. Translating it yields CASSFKDAYEQYF. The chain is built from TRBV27 and TRBJ2-7; the D is unclear. V lost 3 bases and J lost 2, with 8 bases in between. CDR3 length: 13 amino acids. Germline CDR1 MNHEY, CDR2 SMNVEV (reference sequence).

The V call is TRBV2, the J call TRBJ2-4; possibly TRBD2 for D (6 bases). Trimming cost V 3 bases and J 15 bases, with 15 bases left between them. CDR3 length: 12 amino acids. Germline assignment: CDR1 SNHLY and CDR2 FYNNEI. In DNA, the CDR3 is TGTGCCAGCAGTGAGGGCAGGAGGGCTTGGTACTTC. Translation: CASSEGRRAWYF.

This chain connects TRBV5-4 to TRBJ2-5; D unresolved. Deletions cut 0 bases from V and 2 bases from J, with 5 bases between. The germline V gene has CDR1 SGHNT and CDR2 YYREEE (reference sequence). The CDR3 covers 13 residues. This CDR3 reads CASSLARQETQYF. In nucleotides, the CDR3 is TGTGCCAGCAGCTTGGCGCGGCAAGAGACCCAGTACTTC.

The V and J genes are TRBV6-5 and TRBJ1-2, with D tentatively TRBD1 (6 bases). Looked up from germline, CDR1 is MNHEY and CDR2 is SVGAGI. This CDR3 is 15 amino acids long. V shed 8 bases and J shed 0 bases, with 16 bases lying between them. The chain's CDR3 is CASETGLSSNYGYTF. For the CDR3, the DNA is TGTGCCAGCGAGACAGGTCTCTCTTCTAACTATGGCTACACCTTC.

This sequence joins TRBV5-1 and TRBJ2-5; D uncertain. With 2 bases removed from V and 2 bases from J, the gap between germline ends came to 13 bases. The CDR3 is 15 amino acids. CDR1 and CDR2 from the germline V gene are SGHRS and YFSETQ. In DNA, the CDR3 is TGCGCCAGCAGCTTCAGCATCTCGACTCAAGAGACCCAGTACTTC. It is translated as CASSFSISTQETQYF.

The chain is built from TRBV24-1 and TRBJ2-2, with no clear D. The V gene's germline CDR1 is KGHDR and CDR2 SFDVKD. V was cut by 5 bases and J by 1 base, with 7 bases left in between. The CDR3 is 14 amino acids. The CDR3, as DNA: TGTGCCACCAGTGGGCCAGTGAACACCGGGGAGCTGTTTTTT. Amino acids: CATSGPVNTGELFF.

The CDR3 DNA reads TGTGCCAGCAGTCTTATTTCCCTCGGGACAAACGAGCAGTACTTC. Its translation is CASSLISLGTNEQYF. This chain joins TRBV27 and TRBJ2-7; weak D call: TRBD1 (6 bases). Trimming took 5 bases from V and 5 from J, leaving 19 bases between them. Per the germline V gene, CDR1 is MNHEY and CDR2 is SMNVEV (reference sequence). This CDR3 has 15 amino acids.

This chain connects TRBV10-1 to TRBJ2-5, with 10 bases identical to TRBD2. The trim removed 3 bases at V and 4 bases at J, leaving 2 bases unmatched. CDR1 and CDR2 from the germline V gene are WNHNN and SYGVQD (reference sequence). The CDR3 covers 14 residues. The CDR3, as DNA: TGCGCCAGCAGTGAAGCGGGGGGGCGAGAGACCCAGTACTTC. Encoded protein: CASSEAGGRETQYF.

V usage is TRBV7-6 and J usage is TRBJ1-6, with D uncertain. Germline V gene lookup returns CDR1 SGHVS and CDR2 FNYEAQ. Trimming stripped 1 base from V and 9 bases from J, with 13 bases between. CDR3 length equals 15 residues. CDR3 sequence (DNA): TGTGCCAGCAGCTTAGATCAATCACCTTTTTCACCCCTCCACTTT. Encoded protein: CASSLDQSPFSPLHF.

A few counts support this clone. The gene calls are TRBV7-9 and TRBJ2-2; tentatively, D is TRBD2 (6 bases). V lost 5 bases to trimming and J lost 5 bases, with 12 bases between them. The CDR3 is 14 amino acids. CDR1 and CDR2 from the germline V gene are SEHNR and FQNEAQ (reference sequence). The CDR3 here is CASSPLGGTGELFF. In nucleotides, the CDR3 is TGTGCCAGCAGCCCATTGGGGGGTACCGGGGAGCTGTTTTTT. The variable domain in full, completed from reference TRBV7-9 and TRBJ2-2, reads DTGVSQNPRHKITKRGQNVTFRCDPISEHNRLYWYRQTLGQGPEFLTYFQNEAQLEKSRLLSDRFSAERPKGSFSTLEIQRTEQGDSAMYLCASSPLGGTGELFFGEGSRLTVL.

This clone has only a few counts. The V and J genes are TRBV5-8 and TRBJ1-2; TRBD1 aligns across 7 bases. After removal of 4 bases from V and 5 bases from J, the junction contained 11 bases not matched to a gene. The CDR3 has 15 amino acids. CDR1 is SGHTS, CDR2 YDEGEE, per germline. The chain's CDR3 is CASSHDRARVYGYTF. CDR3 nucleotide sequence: TGTGCCAGCAGCCATGACAGGGCTAGGGTTTATGGCTACACCTTC.

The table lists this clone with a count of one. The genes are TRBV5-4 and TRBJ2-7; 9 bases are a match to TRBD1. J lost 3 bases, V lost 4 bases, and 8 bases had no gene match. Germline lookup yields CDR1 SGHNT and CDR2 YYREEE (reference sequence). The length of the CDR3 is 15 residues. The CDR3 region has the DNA TGTGCCAGCAGCCGGAGTGGGGACAGGGTCTACGAGCAGTACTTC. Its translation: CASSRSGDRVYEQYF. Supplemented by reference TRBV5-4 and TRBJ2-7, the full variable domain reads ETGVTQSPTHLIKTRGQQVTLRCSSQSGHNTVSWYQQALGQGPQFIFQYYREEENGRGNFPPRFSGLQFPNYSSELNVNALELDDSALYLCASSRSGDRVYEQYFGPGTRLTVT.

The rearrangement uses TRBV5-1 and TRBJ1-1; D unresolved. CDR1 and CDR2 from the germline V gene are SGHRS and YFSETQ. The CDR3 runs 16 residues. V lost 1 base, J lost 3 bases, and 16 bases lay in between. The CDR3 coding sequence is TGCGCCAGCAGCTTGTTTACAGTGGATGGGGACACTGAAGCTTTCTTT. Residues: CASSLFTVDGDTEAFF.

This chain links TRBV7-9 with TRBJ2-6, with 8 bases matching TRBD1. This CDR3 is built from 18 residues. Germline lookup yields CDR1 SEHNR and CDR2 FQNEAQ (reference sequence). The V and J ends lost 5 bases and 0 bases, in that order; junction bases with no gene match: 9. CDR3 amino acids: CASSRPGQGGSGANVLTF. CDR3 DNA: TGTGCCAGCAGCCGGCCCGGACAGGGAGGCTCTGGGGCCAACGTCCTGACTTTC.